These 11 T cell receptor beta chains were sequenced from one sample in a study of blood T cells in healthy people across ages. A second PCR, run for about 6 to 11 cycles, used a sample-barcoded 5' primer plus a J-beta primer mix. TCRdb re-called the 5' RACE reads through MiXCR, storing one row per CDR3 protein. The sample has about 1.6 million distinct CDR3 sequences; about 35% are singletons. Material for sequencing was blood. These receptor sequences come from a woman in her 30s in good health.

J is TRBJ2-3 and V is TRBV7-8; tentative D call: TRBD2 (6 bases). Per germline, CDR1 SGHVS and CDR2 FQNEAQ. This CDR3 has 16 amino acids. With 0 bases removed from V and 0 bases from J, the gap between germline ends came to 10 bases. CDR3 sequence reads: CASSLAGGSSTDTQYF. The CDR3 DNA reads as TGTGCCAGCAGCTTAGCTGGAGGGTCTAGCACAGATACGCAGTATTTT.

This clonotype turned up a few times. The CDR3 protein is CATSREGNPTYEQYF. In DNA form, the CDR3 reads TGTGCCACCAGCAGAGAAGGCAACCCGACCTACGAGCAGTACTTC. The chain is built from TRBV15 and TRBJ2-7; D is unclear. Germline lookup yields CDR1 LNHNV and CDR2 YYDKDF (reference sequence). This CDR3 region has 15 residues. Between the trimmed V and J ends, which lost 0 bases and 2 bases, there was a span of 11 bases.

The CDR3 region is CASSLGGPGQGAKGAEAFF. In nucleotides, the CDR3 is TGTGCCAGCAGTTTAGGGGGTCCGGGACAGGGGGCGAAGGGAGCTGAAGCTTTCTTT. The rearrangement uses TRBV27 and TRBJ1-1; 12 positions match TRBD1. This CDR3 is 19 amino acids long. V dropped 2 bases and J dropped 6; count of bases not matched to a gene: 16. Germline lookup yields CDR1 MNHEY and CDR2 SMNVEV (reference sequence).

This clonotype was detected only once. The chain carries TRBV7-9 and TRBJ1-5; unclear D gene. The V end was cut by 4 bases, the J end by 5 bases, with 9 bases between. Germline V gene lookup returns CDR1 SEHNR and CDR2 FQNEAQ (reference sequence). The CDR3 spans 13 residues. The CDR3 protein is CASSYADYQPQHF. As DNA, the CDR3 is TGTGCCAGCAGCTACGCAGACTATCAGCCCCAGCATTTT.

About this clonotype itself: The CDR3 ends on some other residue instead of the conserved phenylalanine or tryptophan, so this is likely a read error. The gene calls are TRBV6-1 and TRBJ2-2; TRBD1 matches at 8 bases. CDR3 length: 15 residues. Germline V CDR1 and CDR2: MNHNS, SASEGT. The J segment lost 3 bases and the V segment lost 11 bases, leaving 11 bases of the junction unmatched. The CDR3 region is CAGTGGVFDTGELFL. CDR3 DNA sequence: TGTGCCGGTACAGGGGGTGTATTCGACACCGGGGAGCTGTTTTTG.

This chain uses TRBV2 with TRBJ2-1; 7 positions match TRBD1. This CDR3 has 13 amino acids. Germline V gives CDR1 SNHLY, CDR2 FYNNEI. V was pared by 3 bases and J by 5 bases, with 1 base of the junction left unmatched. CDR3 nucleotide sequence: TGTGCCAGCAGTGACGGGACAGACAATGAGCAGTTCTTC. Translation gives CASSDGTDNEQFF.

This clonotype has more than one count but fewer than ten. The rearrangement uses TRBV6-5 and TRBJ2-1; either TRBD1 or TRBD2 may fit D (7 bases each). The ends were cut back, 2 bases at V and 9 bases at J, with 11 bases in the middle. Germline V gene data show CDR1 as MNHEY and CDR2 as SVGAGI. The CDR3 has 13 residues. The CDR3 coding sequence is TGTGCCAGCAGTTACCCAGGGGGGGCTGAGCAGTTCTTC. This sequence encodes CASSYPGGAEQFF.

This clonotype was recorded many times. J is TRBJ2-7 and V is TRBV4-1; no definite D call. V dropped 0 bases and J dropped 3 bases, with 12 bases sitting between them. This CDR3 spans 15 amino acids. Germline CDR1 is MGHRA and CDR2 is YSYEKL. The CDR3 protein is CASSQDGNKGYEQYF. As DNA, the CDR3 is TGCGCCAGCAGCCAAGATGGAAATAAAGGCTACGAGCAGTACTTC.

Remarks on this clonotype: Just one base apart from a much larger clone, this may be a read error. The chain recombines TRBV5-1 with TRBJ2-5, with D unclear. The better agreement between TRBJ2-7 and the DNA end casts doubt on the J call. This CDR3 comprises 15 residues. Germline V gene lookup returns CDR1 SGHRS and CDR2 YFSETQ. This CDR3 is CASSGTGTSSYEQYF. The CDR3 region has the DNA TGCGCCAGCAGCGGAACGGGCACCTCCTCCTACGAGCAGTACTTC.

The chain combines TRBV4-2 with TRBJ2-3, with 10 nucleotides matching TRBD2. In germline, CDR1 is LGHNA, CDR2 YNFKEQ. The CDR3 extends over 17 amino acids. V was pared by 0 bases and J by 6 bases, with 9 bases of the junction left unmatched. The CDR3 here is CASSQDAAGGPGDTQYF. In nucleotides, the CDR3 is TGTGCCAGCAGCCAAGATGCAGCGGGAGGGCCGGGGGATACGCAGTATTTT.

A note on this clonotype: This may come from a read error, since a much larger clone is one base off. This chain joins TRBV5-1 and TRBJ2-7; 8 positions agree with TRBD1. The germline CDR1 and CDR2 sequences are SGHRS and YFSETQ. CDR3 length: 15 residues. CDR3 sequence (DNA): TGCACCAGCAGCTTGCGGACAGGGAGCTCCTACGAGCAGTACTTC. Its protein is CTSSLRTGSSYEQYF.